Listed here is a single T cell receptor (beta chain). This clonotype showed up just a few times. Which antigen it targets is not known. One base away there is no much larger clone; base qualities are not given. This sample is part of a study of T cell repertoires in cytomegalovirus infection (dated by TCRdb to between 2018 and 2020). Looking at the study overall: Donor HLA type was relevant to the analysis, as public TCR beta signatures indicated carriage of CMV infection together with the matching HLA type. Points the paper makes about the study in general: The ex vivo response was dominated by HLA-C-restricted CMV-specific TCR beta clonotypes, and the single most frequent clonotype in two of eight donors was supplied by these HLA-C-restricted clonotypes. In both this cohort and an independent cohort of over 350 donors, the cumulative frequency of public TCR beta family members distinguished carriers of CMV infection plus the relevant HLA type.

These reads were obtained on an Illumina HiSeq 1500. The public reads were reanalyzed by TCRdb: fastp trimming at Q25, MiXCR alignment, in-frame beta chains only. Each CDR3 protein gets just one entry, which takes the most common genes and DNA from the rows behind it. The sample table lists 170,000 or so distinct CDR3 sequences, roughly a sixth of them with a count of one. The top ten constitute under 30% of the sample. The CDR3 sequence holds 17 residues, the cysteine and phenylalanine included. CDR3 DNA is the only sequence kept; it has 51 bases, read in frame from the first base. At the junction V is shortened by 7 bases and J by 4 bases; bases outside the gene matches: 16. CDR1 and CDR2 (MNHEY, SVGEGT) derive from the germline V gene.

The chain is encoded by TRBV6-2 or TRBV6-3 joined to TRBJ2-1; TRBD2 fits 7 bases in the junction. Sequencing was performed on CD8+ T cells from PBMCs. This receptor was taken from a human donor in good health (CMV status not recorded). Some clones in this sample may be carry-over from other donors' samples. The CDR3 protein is CASIPLGGGVLYNEQFF. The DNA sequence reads TGTGCCAGCATTCCTCTTGGGGGGGGGGTCCTATACAATGAGCAGTTCTTC.